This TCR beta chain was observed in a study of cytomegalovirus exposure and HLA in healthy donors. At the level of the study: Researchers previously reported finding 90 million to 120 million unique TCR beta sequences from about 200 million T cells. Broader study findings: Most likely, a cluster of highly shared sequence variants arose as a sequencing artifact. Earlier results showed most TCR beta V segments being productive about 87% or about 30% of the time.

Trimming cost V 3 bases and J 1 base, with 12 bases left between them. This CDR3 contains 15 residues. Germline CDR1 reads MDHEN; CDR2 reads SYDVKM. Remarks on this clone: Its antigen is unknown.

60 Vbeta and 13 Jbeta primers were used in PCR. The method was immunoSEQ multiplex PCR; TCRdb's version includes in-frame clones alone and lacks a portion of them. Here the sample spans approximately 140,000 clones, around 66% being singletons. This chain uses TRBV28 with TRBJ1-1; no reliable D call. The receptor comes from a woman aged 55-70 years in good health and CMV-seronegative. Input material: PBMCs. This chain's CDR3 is CASSFEVRRNTEAFF. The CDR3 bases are TGTGCCAGCAGTTTTGAGGTCCGAAGGAACACTGAAGCTTTCTTT.